Listed here are 10 T cell receptor beta chains from one sample, sequenced in a study of a mutant IDH1 vaccine in newly diagnosed glioma. This sample's time point: week 35, safety follow-up. Doses comprised 300 ug of mutant IDH1 20-mer peptide each, plus topical imiquimod. Their antigen targets remain unknown. TCRdb keeps only in-frame clones here, not all; method: immunoSEQ multiplex PCR. The sample holds tens of thousands of clones, around 80% seen once. This sample comprised PBMCs, obtained from a glioma patient whose treatment included an IDH1 peptide vaccine. The receptors originated from a woman aged 40 to 50 with glioma.

The rearrangement joins TRBV2 to TRBJ1-3, with unresolved D. There are 15 residues in the CDR3. V was cut by 7 bases and J by 3 bases, with 16 bases left in between. Per germline, CDR1 SNHLY and CDR2 FYNNEI. The CDR3 nucleotides are TGTGCCAGCATTAAGGGCTCCCTTGATGGAAACACCATATATTTT. Its translation: CASIKGSLDGNTIYF.

The CDR3 loop is CASSPTQATNTGELFF. The CDR3 DNA reads as TGTGCCAGCAGCCCCACCCAGGCCACGAACACCGGGGAGCTGTTTTTT. V and J are TRBV7-2 and TRBJ2-2; no clear D gene. This CDR3 is 16 amino acids long. Germline V gene sequence: CDR1 SGHTA, CDR2 FQGNSA. Trimming took off 5 bases at V and 0 bases at J, with 13 bases between the two ends.

Comments on this clone: Other DNA sequences from this sample encode an identical CDR3 as well. This chain uses TRBV2 with TRBJ1-2; D not resolved. This CDR3 spans 14 amino acids. Per germline, CDR1 SNHLY and CDR2 FYNNEI. V dropped 5 bases and J dropped 4 bases, with 14 bases sitting between them. CDR3 DNA sequence: TGTGCCAGCAGTACCCGGACTGACTTCTATGGCTACACCTTC. Its protein is CASSTRTDFYGYTF.

V is TRBV5-6 and J is TRBJ1-1; D uncertain. Trimming left V 4 bases short and J 4 bases short, with 14 bases between. The CDR3 sequence is 14 residues long. Germline V lookup: CDR1 SGHDT, CDR2 YYEEEE. The CDR3 nucleotides read TGTGCCAGCAGCCCCCAGACCTGGACCACTGAAGCTTTCTTT. It encodes CASSPQTWTTEAFF.

This sequence joins TRBV6-6 and TRBJ1-1; D might be TRBD1 (5 bases). CDR1 is MNHNY, CDR2 SVGAGI, per germline (reference sequence). Deletions cut 6 bases from V and 6 bases from J, with 14 bases between. This CDR3 has 13 residues. The CDR3 DNA reads as TGTGCCAGCAGCCAGAGCCTAGGGGCTGAAGCTTTCTTT. The encoded protein is CASSQSLGAEAFF.

This clone was seen a single time. V gene TRBV4-3 combines with J gene TRBJ1-6; D gene unclear. The V end was cut by 0 bases, the J end by 3 bases, with 6 bases between. CDR3 size: 15 residues. Germline CDR1 is LGHNA and CDR2 is YSLEER. The CDR3 DNA follows: TGCGCCAGCAGCCAAGACAGAATCTATAATTCACCCCTCCACTTT. Translation: CASSQDRIYNSPLHF.

The J gene is TRBJ1-1, the V gene TRBV18; 7 bases fit TRBD1. Germline lookup yields CDR1 KGHSH and CDR2 LQKENI. The CDR3 sequence is 18 residues long. With V trimmed by 1 base and J by 0 bases, 11 bases remained unmatched. The CDR3 here is CASSPRSAGGGMNTEAFF. CDR3 DNA sequence: TGTGCCAGCTCACCACGATCCGCCGGAGGGGGCATGAACACTGAAGCTTTCTTT.

The chain employs TRBV2 and TRBJ2-1, with 9 bases identical to TRBD2. Germline V CDR1 and CDR2: SNHLY, FYNNEI. With V trimmed by 6 bases and J by 3 bases, 3 bases remained unmatched. The CDR3 is made up of 14 amino acids. The CDR3 region has the DNA TGTGCCAGCAGGACTAGCGGAAACTACAATGAGCAGTTCTTC. The encoded protein is CASRTSGNYNEQFF.

V usage is TRBV2 and J usage is TRBJ2-1, with 12 bases identical to TRBD1. CDR1 and CDR2 (germline): SNHLY, FYNNEI. CDR3 length: 18 residues. With 8 bases clipped from V and 0 bases from J, the junction kept 11 bases outside the gene matches. DNA of the CDR3: TGTGCCAGCTCCGGGACAGGGGGCGCGCGGAGCTCCTACAATGAGCAGTTCTTC. Translating it yields CASSGTGGARSSYNEQFF.

The chain has TRBV15 and TRBJ1-4; 9 bases match TRBD1. The CDR3 has 13 amino acids. The V segment lost 4 bases and the J segment 6 bases; nucleotides outside the gene matches: 0. Germline CDR1 and CDR2: LNHNV and YYDKDF (reference sequence). In DNA, the CDR3 is TGTGCCACCAGCAACAGGGGGCATGAAAAACTGTTTTTT. Its protein is CATSNRGHEKLFF.